This T cell receptor beta chain was documented in a study of blood T cell repertoires in COVID-19 (dated by TCRdb to 2020 to 2021). As for the study more broadly: The collaborator samples originated in the United States, Italy and Spain and spanned the acute and convalescent phases of COVID-19. The prospective study material was composed of cDNA or gDNA derived from T cells, B-cell-depleted T cells, or PBMCs. The dataset comprised deeply sampled blood TCRbeta repertoires from subjects exposed to, actively infected with, or recovered from COVID-19. The repertoires were made available in a free public database intended to serve as a resource for research on the immune response to SARS-CoV-2. Samples came from the ongoing ImmuneRACE study (first 160 participants) plus 1,254 subjects from 6 global collaborators. Nearly every sample came with metadata listing a de-identified subject ID, COVID-19 status, age in years and sex. HLA class I and class II types, where available, came from metadata supplied by the sample provider rather than from assay-based typing. Overall study results and their limits: The amount of clinical and demographic metadata varied by source and participant and was provided uncurated.

For this clone: The target of this receptor is not known. Qualities for individual bases were not recorded, and no much larger clone is one base off.

TCRbeta CDR3 regions were amplified from genomic DNA by means of the immunoSEQ Assay, a bias-controlled multiplex PCR. On the authors' methods: The number of nucleated cells in each sample was estimated by amplification of reference gene primers within the assay. To quantify the absolute abundance of each unique TCRbeta CDR3 rearrangement, sequence reads were collapsed and filtered. For each sample, productive Simpson clonality was calculated as the square root of Simpson's diversity index across productive rearrangements. TCRdb took over this immuneACCESS table, retaining in-frame rearrangements with V and J assigned. Such tables are incomplete; in checked studies, under half of the missing clones stem from an unresolved V gene, and the remainder is unexplained. The V and J calls and clone size were taken over from that table, and D and trimming were inferred from the DNA. The sample table shows about 73,000 clones, and around 77% are seen once. Under 3% of the sample comes from the top ten.

In Seattle, one collaborating source enrolled patients while the infection was active and tracked those patients longitudinally over the course of disease. The collaborating institutions used their own protocols to collect whole blood in K2EDTA tubes. For TCRbeta analysis, collaborator samples were shipped as frozen whole blood, as isolated PBMCs, or as DNA extracted from either sample type. The sample was peripheral blood. The clonotype was recovered from a man aged 70 or older with COVID-19, enrolled during active disease.

The base sequence is TGTGCCAGCAGCAAGGGACAGGGAAGGACACACACAGATACGCAGTATTTT. This yields the protein CASSKGQGRTHTDTQYF. In this chain, TRBV7-3 is recombined with TRBJ2-3, and TRBD1 matches 9 of the central bases. The germline V and J ends show losses of 5 bases and 2 bases respectively, and no gene match explains 11 bases of the junction. CDR1 and CDR2 are drawn from the germline V gene: SGHTA, FQGTGA. The CDR3 has 17 amino acids, counting the end cysteine and phenylalanine. Left in the record is the CDR3 DNA by itself, 51 bases read in frame from the first base.